Listed below are T cell receptor beta chains from one sample, sequenced in a study of T cell responses to AZD1222 COVID-19 vaccine. TCRdb's table, derived via immunoSEQ multiplex PCR, lists solely in-frame clones and lacks some. The sample consists of tens of thousands of clones, roughly 80% of them appearing once. Sequenced material: peripheral blood, taken on day 0 of MenACWY control vaccination. The receptors come from an adult in good health. Each CDR3 is given with its conserved first and last residue. D genes are given only for firm matches. Where a row states a size, it is once, few, many or the class of an expanded clone; other rows omit it.

j_call	d_call	v_call	clone_size	cdr3_nt	cdr3_aa
TRBJ2-6	NA	TRBV13	NA	TGTGCCAGCAGCCCCTCAGATTCGGGGGCTCATCACGTCCTGACTTTC	CASSPSDSGAHHVLTF
TRBJ2-7	NA	TRBV6-5	once	TGTGCCAGCACAAACACCCGGAGCGAGCAGTACTTC	CASTNTRSEQYF
TRBJ2-1	NA	TRBV4-1	NA	TGCGCCAGCAGCCAAGATGGGAACAGCTTGAATGAGCAGTTCTTC	CASSQDGNSLNEQFF
TRBJ1-5	NA	TRBV19	NA	TGTGCCAGTAGTTCCTCCTACAATCAGCCCCAGCATTTT	CASSSSYNQPQHF
TRBJ2-2	TRBD2	TRBV3-1/TRBV3-2	medium-sized	TGTGCCAGCAGCTCCCGGGGGGGGGCGGGCGGGGAGCTGTTTTTT	CASSSRGGAGGELFF
TRBJ1-5	TRBD1	TRBV18	NA	TGTGCCAGCTCAATGGGGGGACAGGGGGGCCGGCCCCAGCATTTT	CASSMGGQGGRPQHF
TRBJ2-3	TRBD1	TRBV14	few	TGTGCCAGCAGCGAGGAGAGGGGGCCCACAGATACGCAGTATTTT	CASSEERGPTDTQYF
TRBJ1-3	NA	TRBV7-9	NA	TGTGCCAGCAGCTTAGCGACAGGACGAGGCACCATATATTTT	CASSLATGRGTIYF
TRBJ2-1	NA	TRBV5-6	NA	TGTGCCAGCATCGCTCTAGCGGACAGGAGCTACAATGAGCAGTTCTTC	CASIALADRSYNEQFF
TRBJ1-3	NA	TRBV7-9	NA	TGTGCCAGCAGCCTCCGGGACACATATGGAAACACCATATATTTT	CASSLRDTYGNTIYF
TRBJ1-2	NA	TRBV12-3/TRBV12-4	NA	TGTGCCAGCAGTCGGAGCGGGGGCAGAACCTACACCTTC	CASSRSGGRTYTF
TRBJ2-5	NA	TRBV3-1/TRBV3-2	NA	TGTGCCAGCAGCCAAGATCAGCCGGGACAAGAGGGCCAGACCCAGTACTTC	CASSQDQPGQEGQTQYF